This TCR beta chain originates from a study of identifying expanded T cells in peripheral blood. Broader study findings: Over around two and four weeks, about 15 and 19 clones changed, versus 1.2 between replicates. Clone count variance between roughly 2-week samples rose with total template count.

No infections or other immune events were documented during collection. As to this clone: Antigen specificity is unknown.

The CDR3 totals 12 residues. Germline values: CDR1 MNHEY, CDR2 SVGAGI. Trimming removed 7 bases from V and 4 bases from J, with 5 bases in between. TCRdb's table, derived via immunoSEQ multiplex PCR, lists solely in-frame clones and lacks some. The table lists some 120,000 clones, around 84% of them singletons. V usage is TRBV6-5 and J usage is TRBJ1-6; D gene ambiguous. The origin of this receptor is a person aged 18 to 75 in good health. The sample was blood. CDR3 residues: CASNQYNSPLHF. CDR3 in DNA: TGTGCCAGCAACCAATATAATTCACCCCTCCACTTT.